What follows are 8 T cell receptor beta chains derived from one specimen sequenced in a study of T cell responses to AZD1222 COVID-19 vaccine. The table came from immunoSEQ multiplex PCR; TCRdb's copy has only in-frame clones and leaves some out. The table shows 150,000 or so clones, with 89% occurring only once. Sequenced material: peripheral blood, taken on day 0 of AZD1222 vaccination. Receptors were obtained from an adult in good health.

Only a few counts were recorded for this clone. The gene calls are TRBV11-2 and TRBJ2-3; 9 positions match TRBD2. V was clipped by 2 bases and J by 8 bases; unmatched bases: 20. The germline V gene has CDR1 SGHAT and CDR2 FQNNGV. CDR3 length equals 19 residues. This CDR3 reads CASSLMGRSSGGSPGTQYF. The CDR3, as DNA: TGTGCCAGCAGCTTAATGGGGAGGAGTAGCGGGGGATCCCCCGGTACGCAGTATTTT.

V usage is TRBV11-3 and J usage is TRBJ2-2; no definite D call. V was cut by 5 bases and J by 6 bases, with 13 bases left in between. The CDR3 is 14 residues long. Germline assignment: CDR1 SGHNT and CDR2 YENEEA. CDR3 loop: CASSPPRLSGELFF. The CDR3 DNA follows: TGTGCCAGCAGCCCCCCGAGATTATCCGGGGAGCTGTTTTTT. The entire variable domain, with the rest obtained from reference TRBV11-3 and TRBJ2-2, is as follows: EAGVVQSPRYKIIEKKQPVAFWCNPISGHNTLYWYLQNLGQGPELLIRYENEEAVDDSQLPKDRFSAERLKGVDSTLKIQPAELGDSAVYLCASSPPRLSGELFFGEGSRLTVL.

This sequence joins TRBV12-5 and TRBJ1-6, with unresolved D. The CDR3 extends over 17 amino acids. Trimming left V 0 bases short and J 5 bases short, with 14 bases between. Germline V gene data show CDR1 as LGHNT and CDR2 as FRNRAP. CDR3 in DNA: TGTGCTAGTGGTTTGGTAACCCAGGACCAAAATAATTCACCCCTCCACTTT. Protein sequence: CASGLVTQDQNNSPLHF.

This clone appeared once. The genes are TRBV30 and TRBJ1-2; D gene uncertain. Germline assignment: CDR1 GTSNPN and CDR2 SVGIG (reference sequence). V lost 0 bases to trimming and J lost 4 bases, with 9 bases between them. This CDR3 region has 13 residues. The CDR3 DNA is TGTGCCTGGAGTGTGTACGGTGCCTATGGCTACACCTTC. Translated: CAWSVYGAYGYTF.

DNA of the CDR3: TGCGCCAGCAGCTTGGAGGGGGGTTACCTCTCTGGAAACACCATATATTTT. Protein sequence: CASSLEGGYLSGNTIYF. V usage is TRBV5-1 and J usage is TRBJ1-3; the D gene is possibly TRBD1 (6 bases). In germline, CDR1 is SGHRS, CDR2 YFSETQ. V gave up 0 bases and J gave up 0 bases, with 13 bases separating them. The CDR3 totals 17 residues.

In its sample, this clone was seen a few times. The gene calls are TRBV3-1 (or the pseudogene TRBV3-2) and TRBJ1-1, with D uncertain. This CDR3 is built from 14 residues. Germline V gives CDR1 LGHDT, CDR2 YNNKEL (reference sequence). Between the trimmed V and J ends, which lost 6 bases and 4 bases, there was a span of 15 bases. DNA of the CDR3: TGTGCCAGCAGACGTCAGGCCCCTGGCACTGAAGCTTTCTTT. Its protein is CASRRQAPGTEAFF.

This sequence joins TRBV2 and TRBJ2-5; 7 positions match TRBD2. This CDR3 is 15 amino acids long. CDR1 is SNHLY and CDR2 is FYNNEI in the germline V gene. The V gene end was trimmed by 6 bases and the J gene end by 4 bases; junction bases not matched to a gene: 11. The CDR3 region is CASSPGLVFGETQYF. Here the CDR3 DNA reads TGTGCCAGCAGCCCCGGACTAGTATTCGGAGAGACCCAGTACTTC.

The count of this clone is one. In the same sample, other DNA sequences code for this CDR3. The rearrangement links TRBV12-5 to TRBJ2-2, with TRBD2 matching 7 bases. V lost 9 bases, J lost 3 bases, and 7 bases stayed unmatched. This CDR3 comprises 14 residues. Germline CDR1 and CDR2: LGHNT and FRNRAP. The CDR3 coding sequence is TGTGCTAGCGGGACGGGGGGATACACCGGGGAGCTGTTTTTT. Translated: CASGTGGYTGELFF.